What follows are 30 T cell receptor beta chains derived from one specimen sequenced in a study of a mutant IDH1 vaccine in newly diagnosed glioma. No antigen is known for these receptors. The time point denotes: week 35, safety follow-up. Doses of 300 ug of mutant IDH1 20-mer peptide were given with topical imiquimod. TCRdb's copy holds only in-frame clones and misses some; the assay was immunoSEQ multiplex PCR. The repertoire includes about 31,000 clones, more than 75% of them detected once, and 15% sits in the top ten. The source was PBMCs, collected from a glioma patient whose treatment included an IDH1 peptide vaccine. These receptors came from a man aged 25-45 years with glioma.

The chain is built from TRBV7-2 and TRBJ2-2; D remains unclear. V lost 2 bases to trimming and J lost 6 bases, with 10 bases between them. There are 14 residues in the CDR3. Germline CDR1 reads SGHTA; CDR2 reads FQGNSA. CDR3 bases: TGTGCCAGCAGCTTAAACGGAAGGGCCGGGGAGCTGTTTTTT. Its protein is CASSLNGRAGELFF.

The chain combines TRBV5-1 with TRBJ2-5; D is uncertain. The CDR3 runs to 15 residues. CDR1 is SGHRS, CDR2 YFSETQ, per germline. V lost 0 bases to trimming and J lost 5 bases, with 14 bases between them. The CDR3 DNA sequence: TGCGCCAGCAGCTTGGAAGGACCGGCTGTGGAGACCCAGTACTTC. Protein: CASSLEGPAVETQYF.

The chain uses TRBV9 and TRBJ1-1; TRBD1 agrees at 8 bases. Germline V gene sequence: CDR1 SGDLS, CDR2 YYNGEE. The CDR3 spans 15 residues. Trimming cost V 0 bases and J 3 bases; bases outside gene matches: 4. Written as DNA, the CDR3 is TGTGCCAGCAGCGTAGCGCCGACAGGGGACACTGAAGCTTTCTTT. It translates to CASSVAPTGDTEAFF.

The chain has TRBV19 and TRBJ2-7; D gene uncertain. Germline-derived CDR1 and CDR2 are LNHDA and SQIVND (reference sequence). The V end was cut by 3 bases, the J end by 2 bases, with 8 bases between. There are 13 residues in the CDR3. The CDR3 region is CASSIYEAYEQYF. CDR3 nucleotide sequence: TGTGCCAGTAGTATTTACGAAGCCTACGAGCAGTACTTC.

The rearrangement links TRBV7-2 to TRBJ2-7, with TRBD1 matching 8 bases. The CDR3 consists of 15 residues. V gave up 1 base and J gave up 2 bases; unmatched junction bases: 4. The germline CDR1 and CDR2 sequences are SGHTA and FQGNSA. CDR3: CASSLGQGSAYEQYF. The DNA for the CDR3 is TGTGCCAGCAGCTTAGGACAGGGGTCGGCCTACGAGCAGTACTTC.

This chain links TRBV29-1 with TRBJ2-1; tentatively, D is TRBD2 (6 bases). Trimming removed 0 bases at V and 4 bases at J, with 13 bases between. Germline V CDR1 and CDR2: SQVTM, ANQGSEA. This CDR3 region has 15 residues. Written as DNA, the CDR3 is TGCAGCGTTGAAGATGACCGGGCGGGATACAATGAGCAGTTCTTC. Translated, it gives CSVEDDRAGYNEQFF.

The genes are TRBV6-6 and TRBJ1-5, with D perhaps TRBD1 (5 bases). The germline V gene has CDR1 MNHNY and CDR2 SVGAGI (reference sequence). With 5 bases removed from V and 5 bases from J, the gap between germline ends came to 10 bases. This CDR3 is built from 13 residues. CDR3 coding DNA: TGTGCCAGCAGTGTGGGGGAGTATCAGCCCCAGCATTTT. Translation gives CASSVGEYQPQHF.

The rearrangement uses TRBV4-1 and TRBJ1-2; tentative D call: TRBD1 (6 bases). CDR1 MGHRA and CDR2 YSYEKL come from the germline V gene. The CDR3 loop spans 17 amino acids. V dropped 0 bases and J dropped 2 bases, with 16 bases sitting between them. Written as DNA, the CDR3 is TGCGCCAGCAGCCAAGACGATAACAGGGAGGTCAACTATGGCTACACCTTC. Its translation: CASSQDDNREVNYGYTF.

V gene TRBV6-5 combines with J gene TRBJ2-7; maybe TRBD1 (6 bases). This CDR3 spans 12 amino acids. CDR1 MNHEY and CDR2 SVGAGI come from the germline V gene. V gave up 5 bases and J gave up 2 bases, with 7 bases separating them. CDR3 in amino acids: CASSGQTYEQYF. CDR3 nucleotides: TGTGCCAGCAGTGGACAGACCTACGAGCAGTACTTC.

J is TRBJ1-4 and V is TRBV19; 7 bases map to TRBD1. Trimming cost V 6 bases and J 4 bases; bases outside gene matches: 5. The CDR3 spans 14 residues. Germline CDR1 LNHDA, CDR2 SQIVND (reference sequence). The DNA of the CDR3 is TGTGCCAGTAGATCAGGGGGGTTTAATGAAAAACTGTTTTTT. Amino acids: CASRSGGFNEKLFF.

The chain links TRBV5-1 to TRBJ2-7, with D uncertain. This CDR3 region has 15 residues. The V end was cut by 0 bases, the J end by 6 bases, with 16 bases between. Germline V gene lookup returns CDR1 SGHRS and CDR2 YFSETQ. The chain's CDR3 is CASSLEATGPGEQYF. The CDR3 DNA is TGCGCCAGCAGCTTGGAGGCGACCGGGCCCGGCGAGCAGTACTTC.

The gene calls are TRBV9 and TRBJ1-2; 9 nucleotides line up with TRBD1. The junction had 8 bases not matched to a gene; V was cut back by 3 bases and J by 8 bases. In germline, CDR1 is SGDLS, CDR2 YYNGEE. This CDR3 has 14 amino acids. The CDR3 loop is CASSGGGTGMGYTF. The CDR3, as DNA: TGTGCCAGCAGCGGGGGAGGGACAGGGATGGGCTACACCTTC.

In DNA form, the CDR3 reads TGTGCCTGGAGTCTCACTCGCGAGCAGTACTTC. Translating gives CAWSLTREQYF. The chain couples TRBV30 to TRBJ2-7; D ambiguous. The CDR3 is 11 amino acids. Germline loops: CDR1 GTSNPN, CDR2 SVGIG (reference sequence). V was pared by 2 bases and J by 6 bases, with 8 bases between.

The chain recombines TRBV7-7 with TRBJ2-7, with no clear D. Germline V gene sequence: CDR1 SSHAT, CDR2 FNYEAQ (reference sequence). This CDR3 comprises 16 residues. The V end was cut by 5 bases, the J end by 3 bases, with 20 bases between. CDR3 in amino acids: CASSVPNYEAHYEQYF. CDR3 sequence (DNA): TGTGCCAGCAGCGTACCCAACTACGAAGCCCACTACGAGCAGTACTTC.

The chain has TRBV5-1 and TRBJ2-3; no clear D gene. Deletions cut 4 bases from V and 2 bases from J, with 14 bases between. The germline CDR1 and CDR2 sequences are SGHRS and YFSETQ. This CDR3 region has 15 residues. CDR3 sequence (DNA): TGCGCCAGCAGCGGAAACTTTTATAACACAGATACGCAGTATTTT. Amino acids: CASSGNFYNTDTQYF.

The chain carries TRBV21-1 and TRBJ2-5; the D call in the table, TRBD1, was not verified against the DNA. TRBV21-1 is assigned pseudogene status. This CDR3 is built from 17 residues. CDR3 loop: CASSPPLEGALGETQYF. Written as DNA, the CDR3 is TGTGCCAGCAGCCCCCCTTTGGAGGGGGCACTAGGAGAGACCCAGTACTTC.

This clone appeared once. Here the CDR3 DNA reads TGCGCCAGCAGCGAGGGGATCAACACTGAAGCTTTCTTT. Amino acids: CASSEGINTEAFF. V is TRBV4-1 and J is TRBJ1-1; weak D call: TRBD1 (5 bases). V dropped 5 bases and J dropped 2 bases, with 9 bases sitting between them. The V gene's germline CDR1 is MGHRA and CDR2 YSYEKL. The CDR3 is made up of 13 amino acids.

The chain joins TRBV5-1 to TRBJ2-7; 10 bases line up with TRBD2. Germline V CDR1 and CDR2: SGHRS, YFSETQ. The CDR3 consists of 15 residues. V lost 4 bases, J lost 2 bases, and 6 bases stayed unmatched. This chain's CDR3 is CASSPGLADTYEQYF. The CDR3 DNA is TGCGCCAGCAGCCCCGGACTAGCGGATACCTACGAGCAGTACTTC.

The chain joins TRBV12-5 to TRBJ2-1, with 8 bases fitting TRBD2. Looked up from germline, CDR1 is LGHNT and CDR2 is FRNRAP. The CDR3 has 15 residues. With V trimmed by 1 base and J by 8 bases, 7 bases remained unmatched. Here the CDR3 reads CASGLGSGSYDEQFF. CDR3 nucleotides: TGTGCTAGTGGTTTGGGGAGCGGGAGTTACGATGAGCAGTTCTTC. Looking up the rest from reference TRBV12-5 and TRBJ2-1 gives the full variable domain: DARVTQTPRHKVTEMGQEVTMRCQPILGHNTVFWYRQTMMQGLELLAYFRNRAPLDDSGMPKDRFSAEMPDATLATLKIQPSEPRDSAVYFCASGLGSGSYDEQFFGPGTRLTVL.

DNA for the CDR3: TGTGCCAGTGTTCCTGGACAGGGGTATACTGAAGCTTTCTTT. It translates to CASVPGQGYTEAFF. The chain is built from TRBV19 and TRBJ1-1; TRBD1 matches 9 bases. Losses at the gene ends were 8 bases for V and 5 bases for J; bases not matched to a gene: 9. The germline V gene encodes CDR1 LNHDA and CDR2 SQIVND (reference sequence). This CDR3 has 14 amino acids.

This rearrangement joins TRBV2 to TRBJ2-1, with D unresolved. Between the trimmed V and J ends, which lost 8 bases and 4 bases, there was a span of 6 bases. CDR1 and CDR2 from the germline V gene are SNHLY and FYNNEI. The CDR3 contains 11 residues. In DNA, the CDR3 is TGTGCCAGCGAATGGTACAATGAGCAGTTCTTC. Amino acids: CASEWYNEQFF.

V usage is TRBV29-1 and J usage is TRBJ1-1; D is uncertain. V lost 6 bases to trimming and J lost 4 bases, with 12 bases between them. CDR3 length: 12 residues. Germline CDR1 is SQVTM and CDR2 is ANQGSEA. This CDR3 reads CSVEDRSTEAFF. CDR3 nucleotides: TGCAGCGTGGAGGACCGGAGCACTGAAGCTTTCTTT.

In its sample, this clone was seen once. The V and J genes are TRBV6-6 and TRBJ2-2; perhaps TRBD1 as D (5 bases). From germline, CDR1 is MNHNY and CDR2 SVGAGI (reference sequence). The CDR3 has 15 residues. The V and J ends lost 6 bases and 1 base respectively, with 12 bases between them. Here the CDR3 reads CASRTDGQNTGELFF. The CDR3 bases are TGTGCCAGCAGAACGGATGGACAGAACACCGGGGAGCTGTTTTTT.

The J gene is TRBJ1-5, the V gene TRBV19; D remains ambiguous. Germline V gene lookup returns CDR1 LNHDA and CDR2 SQIVND (reference sequence). Trimming shortened V by 10 bases and J by 11 bases, and 9 bases separated the two germline ends. The CDR3 length is 9 residues. The CDR3 region is CATPPAQHF. Written as DNA, the CDR3 is TGTGCCACCCCGCCCGCCCAGCATTTT.

The chain couples TRBV19 to TRBJ2-7; tentatively, D is TRBD2 (6 bases). This CDR3 comprises 16 residues. The germline V and J ends were trimmed by 5 bases and 4 bases, with 21 bases remaining between them. Germline V gene lookup returns CDR1 LNHDA and CDR2 SQIVND (reference sequence). The CDR3 DNA reads as TGTGCCAGTAGTTTGCGGCCGGGAGCGACGGGGTACGAGCAGTACTTC. As protein: CASSLRPGATGYEQYF.

The J gene is TRBJ2-2, the V gene TRBV6-5; unclear D gene. This CDR3 has 15 amino acids. In germline, CDR1 is MNHEY, CDR2 SVGAGI. Trimming removed 6 bases at V and 8 bases at J, with 19 bases between. CDR3 sequence (DNA): TGTGCCAGCAGCCTTAAACCCTTAAATATGGGGGAGCTGTTTTTT. Amino acids: CASSLKPLNMGELFF.

V and J are TRBV19 and TRBJ2-1, with 8 bases fitting TRBD2. Germline values: CDR1 LNHDA, CDR2 SQIVND (reference sequence). V lost 8 bases to trimming and J lost 5 bases; unmatched junction nucleotides: 11. The CDR3 extends over 15 amino acids. DNA for the CDR3: TGTGCCAGTGTTCGGGCTAGCGGGCCCCACAATGAGCAGTTCTTC. Translating gives CASVRASGPHNEQFF.

The chain uses TRBV6-5 and TRBJ2-7; TRBD1 agrees at 8 bases. Germline V gives CDR1 MNHEY, CDR2 SVGAGI. With V trimmed by 0 bases and J by 2 bases, 3 bases remained unmatched. This CDR3 spans 15 amino acids. Here the CDR3 reads CASSYSQGAAYEQYF. The CDR3 DNA sequence: TGTGCCAGCAGTTACTCCCAGGGGGCGGCCTACGAGCAGTACTTC.

This chain uses TRBV4-1 with TRBJ2-3; 7 bases match TRBD1. Germline V gene sequence: CDR1 MGHRA, CDR2 YSYEKL. CDR3 size: 16 residues. The V and J ends lost 4 bases and 2 bases, in that order; junction bases with no gene match: 9. CDR3 nucleotide sequence: TGCGCCAGCAGCCCTTCCGACAGGGCCTTCACAGATACGCAGTATTTT. This encodes CASSPSDRAFTDTQYF.

The chain employs TRBV7-8 and TRBJ2-1; D might be TRBD2 (5 bases). The CDR3 extends over 16 amino acids. CDR1 is SGHVS, CDR2 FQNEAQ, per germline. The V end lost 6 bases, the J end lost 5 bases, and 20 bases lay between the germline ends. The CDR3 region is CASSTQWSGIDNEQFF. DNA for the CDR3: TGTGCCAGCAGTACGCAGTGGTCCGGGATAGACAATGAGCAGTTCTTC.